These 8 T cell receptor beta chains were all obtained from the same sample, sequenced in a study of beta chain features in type 1 diabetes. What was sequenced were expressed TCRB transcripts, since all of the isolated RNA had been reverse transcribed. The repertoire was sequenced with immunoSEQ multiplex PCR; TCRdb's copy has only in-frame clones and lacks some. The sample shows 250,000 to 300,000 clones, around 22% of them seen only once. These receptors have no identified antigens. Study results and caveats: Moderately but significantly shorter TCRB CDR3s were found in Type 1 diabetes patients in all four CD4+ subsets.

What was sequenced was naive CD4+ T cells from blood. The receptors were sampled from a woman under 40 with type 1 diabetes.

The V call is TRBV6-5, the J call TRBJ2-7; 7 positions agree with TRBD2. This CDR3 is built from 13 residues. Germline-derived CDR1 and CDR2 are MNHEY and SVGAGI. J gave up 5 bases and V 4 bases, and 5 bases lay outside the gene matches. CDR3 DNA: TGTGCCAGCAGTTCCCGGACTAGTAACGAGCAGTACTTC. This codes for CASSSRTSNEQYF.

Turning to this clone: At one end, the junction sequence differs from germline, possibly due to a read error. The chain employs TRBV19 and TRBJ2-7; 7 positions agree with TRBD1. The CDR3 is made up of 13 amino acids. The germline V gene encodes CDR1 LNHDA and CDR2 SQIVND (reference sequence). CDR3 DNA sequence: TGTGCCAGTAGTTTAGACAGGGCCTACGAGCAGTACTTC. It specifies CASSLDRAYEQYF. The full variable domain, with the rest looked up from reference TRBV19 and TRBJ2-7, is DGGITQSPKYLFRKEGQNVTLSCEQNLNHDAMYWYRQDPGQGLRLIYYSQIVNDFQKGDIAEGYSVSREKKESFPLTVTSAQKNPTAFYLCASSLDRAYEQYFGPGTRLTVT.

This clone has only one observation. This chain links TRBV6-1 with TRBJ2-2; D is perhaps TRBD2 (7 bases). With 3 bases removed from V and 7 bases from J, the gap between germline ends came to 15 bases. The CDR3 loop spans 15 amino acids. Germline V gene sequence: CDR1 MNHNS, CDR2 SASEGT. The CDR3, as DNA: TGTGCCAGCAGTGAGGGGGCGGGAGCGGACGGGGAGCTGTTTTTT. Its protein is CASSEGAGADGELFF.

Only a few counts were recorded for this clone. The V gene is TRBV10-3, the J gene TRBJ1-5, with TRBD1 matching over 8 bases. V shed 10 bases, J shed 7 bases, and the junction held 6 bases outside the gene matches. The CDR3 totals 12 residues. Germline V CDR1 and CDR2: ENHRY, SYGVKD. CDR3 bases: TGTGCCACCTCGGACAGGGCCCAGCCCCAGCATTTT. Its protein is CATSDRAQPQHF.

This sequence joins TRBV5-1 and TRBJ1-1; 9 bases are a match to TRBD1. V lost 4 bases to trimming and J lost 0 bases; unmatched junction nucleotides: 4. The CDR3 is made up of 15 amino acids. Germline V gene data show CDR1 as SGHRS and CDR2 as YFSETQ. The DNA for the CDR3 is TGCGCCAGCAGCATCCGGACAGGGGTGAACACTGAAGCTTTCTTT. It codes for CASSIRTGVNTEAFF.

Here the CDR3 DNA reads TGTGCCAGCAGCCCATTCCCATTCTACTCCTACGAGCAGTACTTC. Translation gives CASSPFPFYSYEQYF. The rearrangement uses TRBV7-2 and TRBJ2-7; no reliable D call. This CDR3 comprises 15 residues. Germline CDR1 reads SGHTA; CDR2 reads FQGNSA. V lost 5 bases and J 0 bases, leaving 14 bases between the germline ends.

The DNA of the CDR3 is TGTGCCACCAGCCTGACAGGGATCAATCAGCCCCAGCATTTT. As protein: CATSLTGINQPQHF. The chain employs TRBV15 and TRBJ1-5, with TRBD1 identical over 7 bases. The CDR3 length is 14 residues. Germline V gene sequence: CDR1 LNHNV, CDR2 YYDKDF (reference sequence). With V trimmed by 5 bases and J by 3 bases, 4 bases remained unmatched.

The chain links TRBV29-1 to TRBJ2-5; D perhaps matches TRBD1 (5 bases). Germline loops: CDR1 SQVTM, CDR2 ANQGSEA. V was cut by 7 bases and J by 0 bases, with 9 bases left in between. The CDR3 contains 12 residues. CDR3 sequence (DNA): TGCAGCGGAGCAGGGAACCAAGAGACCCAGTACTTC. This codes for CSGAGNQETQYF.